This T cell receptor (beta chain) was found in a study of blood T cells in healthy people across ages. Whole-study findings and limits: Strongly correlated with naive T cell percentage was TCR beta diversity.

The V end lost 6 bases, the J end lost 4 bases, and 13 bases lay between the germline ends. Germline CDR1 is MDHEN and CDR2 is SYDVKM. This CDR3 is built from 14 residues. Primers used in a second PCR of roughly 7 to 12 cycles were a sample-barcoded 5' primer and a J-beta primer mix. TCRdb processed the 5' RACE reads anew with MiXCR; each CDR3 protein has one entry. The sample lists more than 750,000 distinct CDR3 sequences, about 29% occurring once. Note on this clonotype: The antigen remains undetermined.

These data are also associated with another study on T cells of mothers and their children.

The sequence came from a woman aged 40 to 50 in good health. The sample consisted of blood. The chain has TRBV28 and TRBJ2-1; D perhaps matches TRBD2 (6 bases). The CDR3 here is CASRRTTIYNEQFF. Written as DNA, the CDR3 is TGTGCCAGCAGAAGGACTACAATTTACAATGAGCAGTTCTTC.